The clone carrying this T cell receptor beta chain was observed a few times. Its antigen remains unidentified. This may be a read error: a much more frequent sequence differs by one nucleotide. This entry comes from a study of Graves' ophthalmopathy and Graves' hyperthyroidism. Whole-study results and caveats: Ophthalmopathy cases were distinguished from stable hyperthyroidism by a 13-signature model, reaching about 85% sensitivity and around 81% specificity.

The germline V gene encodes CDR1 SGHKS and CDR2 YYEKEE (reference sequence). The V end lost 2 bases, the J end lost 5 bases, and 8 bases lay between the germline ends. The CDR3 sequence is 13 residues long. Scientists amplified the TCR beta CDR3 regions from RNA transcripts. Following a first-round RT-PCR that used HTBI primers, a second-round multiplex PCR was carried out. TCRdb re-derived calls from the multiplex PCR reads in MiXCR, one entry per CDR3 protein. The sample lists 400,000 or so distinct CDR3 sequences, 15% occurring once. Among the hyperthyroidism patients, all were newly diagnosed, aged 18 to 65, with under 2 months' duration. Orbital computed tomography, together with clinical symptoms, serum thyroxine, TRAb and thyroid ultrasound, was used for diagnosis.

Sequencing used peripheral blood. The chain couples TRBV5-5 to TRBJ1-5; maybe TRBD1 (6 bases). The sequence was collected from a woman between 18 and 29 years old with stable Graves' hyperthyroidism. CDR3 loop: CASSLGGYQPQHF. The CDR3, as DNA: TGTGCCAGCAGCTTAGGGGGTTATCAGCCCCAGCATTTT.